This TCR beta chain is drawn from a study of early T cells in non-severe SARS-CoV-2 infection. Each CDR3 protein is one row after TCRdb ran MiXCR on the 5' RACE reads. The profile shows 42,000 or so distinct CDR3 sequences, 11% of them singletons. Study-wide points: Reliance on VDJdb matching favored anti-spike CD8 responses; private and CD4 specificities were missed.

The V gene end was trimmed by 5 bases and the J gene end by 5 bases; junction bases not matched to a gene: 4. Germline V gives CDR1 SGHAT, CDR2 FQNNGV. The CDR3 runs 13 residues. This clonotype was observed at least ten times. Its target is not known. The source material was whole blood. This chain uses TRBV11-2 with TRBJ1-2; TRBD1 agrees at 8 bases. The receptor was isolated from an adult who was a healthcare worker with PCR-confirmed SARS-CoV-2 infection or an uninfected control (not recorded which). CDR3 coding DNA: TGTGCCAGCAGCCCGCGGACAGGGTATGGCTACACCTTC. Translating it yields CASSPRTGYGYTF. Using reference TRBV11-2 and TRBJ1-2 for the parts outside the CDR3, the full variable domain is EAGVAQSPRYKIIEKRQSVAFWCNPISGHATLYWYQQILGQGPKLLIQFQNNGVVDDSQLPKDRFSAERLKGVDSTLKIQPAKLEDSAVYLCASSPRTGYGYTFGSGTRLTVV.